Below, 5 T cell receptor beta chains from the same sample are listed, as sequenced in a study of blood T cell repertoires in COVID-19. Profiling relied on immunoSEQ multiplex PCR, and the TCRdb table lists in-frame clones only, not all of them. The repertoire consists of approximately 74,000 clones, with about nine tenths occurring once and the leading ten covering about 2.1%. The sequencing sample was made of peripheral blood. These TCRs come from a woman aged 60-75 years with acute or convalescent COVID-19.

The chain employs TRBV5-1 and TRBJ2-7; 14 positions match TRBD2. The CDR3 totals 15 residues. From germline, CDR1 is SGHRS and CDR2 YFSETQ. The J segment lost 3 bases and the V segment lost 7 bases, leaving 6 bases of the junction unmatched. CDR3 sequence (DNA): TGCGCCAGCCAAGAGGGACTAGCGGGGGTCTACGAGCAGTACTTC. Residues: CASQEGLAGVYEQYF.

The chain combines TRBV6-5 with TRBJ2-1, with TRBD2 matching 12 bases. Germline lookup yields CDR1 MNHEY and CDR2 SVGAGI. V dropped 6 bases and J dropped 4; count of bases not matched to a gene: 1. The CDR3 contains 14 residues. The CDR3 loop is CASRGLAGYNEQFF. CDR3 coding DNA: TGTGCCAGCAGAGGACTAGCGGGGTACAATGAGCAGTTCTTC.

This clone was recorded once. The chain has TRBV12-3 or TRBV12-4 and TRBJ1-3; D gene ambiguous. The CDR3 is 13 residues long. V was cut by 5 bases and J by 0 bases, with 5 bases left in between. CDR3 bases: TGTGCCAGCAGTATCCTCTCTGGAAACACCATATATTTT. It translates to CASSILSGNTIYF.

J is TRBJ2-3 and V is TRBV9; 8 bases align to TRBD2. The CDR3 covers 17 residues. Germline values: CDR1 SGDLS, CDR2 YYNGEE. The ends lost 0 bases at V and 4 bases at J; junction bases unmatched: 10. CDR3 sequence reads: CASSVGRREAVADTQYF. The CDR3 nucleotides read TGTGCCAGCAGCGTAGGTAGGCGGGAGGCCGTCGCAGATACGCAGTATTTT.

The V and J genes are TRBV11-2 and TRBJ1-1; weak D call: TRBD1 (5 bases). Trimming left V 1 base short and J 7 bases short, with 13 bases between. CDR1 and CDR2 (germline): SGHAT, FQNNGV. The CDR3 contains 14 residues. CDR3 sequence (DNA): TGTGCCAGCAGCTTAGGGGGCGGGGCTTTTGAAGCTTTCTTT. It specifies CASSLGGGAFEAFF. Full variable domain (outside the CDR3, taken from reference TRBV11-2 and TRBJ1-1): EAGVAQSPRYKIIEKRQSVAFWCNPISGHATLYWYQQILGQGPKLLIQFQNNGVVDDSQLPKDRFSAERLKGVDSTLKIQPAKLEDSAVYLCASSLGGGAFEAFFGQGTRLTVV.